The 21 T cell receptor beta chains below come from one sample, sequenced in a study of blood T cell repertoires in COVID-19. This table comes from immunoSEQ multiplex PCR, and its TCRdb copy is limited to in-frame clones, with some not included. The repertoire includes tens of thousands of clones, more than 75% of them detected once, and approximately 15% sits in the top ten. The sequencing input was peripheral blood. The receptors were gathered from a man aged 35 to 55 with COVID-19, enrolled during active disease.

V and J are TRBV5-5 and TRBJ2-6, with no clear D. The V and J ends lost 3 bases and 0 bases respectively, with 7 bases between them. Germline CDR1 and CDR2: SGHKS and YYEKEE (reference sequence). The CDR3 has 15 residues. The CDR3 bases are TGTGCCAGCAGCTCATACAGCTCTGGGGCCAACGTCCTGACTTTC. This translates into CASSSYSSGANVLTF.

The V call is TRBV28, the J call TRBJ2-3, with D possibly TRBD2 on 6 matching bases. Germline assignment: CDR1 MDHEN and CDR2 SYDVKM. The CDR3 extends over 14 amino acids. V lost 3 bases to trimming and J lost 2 bases, with 9 bases between them. CDR3 nucleotide sequence: TGTGCCAGCAGTTTGGGGGACTCCACAGATACGCAGTATTTT. Translating it yields CASSLGDSTDTQYF.

The chain links TRBV2 to TRBJ2-2, with D tentatively TRBD2 (7 bases). The germline gives CDR1 SNHLY, CDR2 FYNNEI. This CDR3 spans 14 amino acids. V shed 8 bases and J shed 3 bases, with 13 bases lying between them. For the CDR3, the DNA is TGTGCCAGCGGACGGGGGGCGGACACCGGGGAGCTGTTTTTT. It yields the protein CASGRGADTGELFF.

The gene calls are TRBV10-3 and TRBJ1-3; 9 bases line up with TRBD1. CDR3 length equals 16 residues. Per the germline V gene, CDR1 is ENHRY and CDR2 is SYGVKD. Trimming removed 6 bases from V and 0 bases from J; junction bases left unmatched: 6. The CDR3 protein is CAIRPGTGNSGNTIYF. DNA of the CDR3: TGTGCCATCAGACCCGGGACAGGGAACTCTGGAAACACCATATATTTT.

The V call is TRBV28, the J call TRBJ1-1; D is undetermined. The length of the CDR3 is 12 residues. Trimming left V 6 bases short and J 4 bases short, with 9 bases between. Per the germline V gene, CDR1 is MDHEN and CDR2 is SYDVKM. CDR3 amino acids: CASSRHITEAFF. The CDR3 coding sequence is TGTGCCAGCAGCCGACATATCACTGAAGCTTTCTTT.

This chain joins TRBV11-2 and TRBJ2-1; D gene unclear. Per the germline V gene, CDR1 is SGHAT and CDR2 is FQNNGV. The CDR3 is made up of 12 amino acids. V lost 0 bases to trimming and J lost 9 bases, with 6 bases between them. This chain's CDR3 is CASSLDEIEQFF. The CDR3 nucleotides are TGTGCCAGCAGCTTAGACGAGATTGAGCAGTTCTTC.

CDR3 region: CASSITENTEAFF. The CDR3 nucleotides read TGTGCCAGCAGCATCACAGAGAACACTGAAGCTTTCTTT. The rearrangement uses TRBV2 and TRBJ1-1; the D is unclear. The germline V gene encodes CDR1 SNHLY and CDR2 FYNNEI. V lost 6 bases and J 1 base, leaving 9 bases between the germline ends. This CDR3 is built from 13 residues. The entire variable domain, with the rest obtained from reference TRBV2 and TRBJ1-1, is as follows: EPEVTQTPSHQVTQMGQEVILRCVPISNHLYFYWYRQILGQKVEFLVSFYNNEISEKSEIFDDQFSVERPDGSNFTLKIRSTKLEDSAMYFCASSITENTEAFFGQGTRLTVV.

The chain couples TRBV5-1 to TRBJ2-5; D not resolved. Germline V gene sequence: CDR1 SGHRS, CDR2 YFSETQ. V shed 2 bases and J shed 1 base, with 15 bases lying between them. The CDR3 is made up of 16 amino acids. In nucleotides, the CDR3 is TGCGCCAGCAGCTTAGCCTCGTTGGGCCCCCAAGAGACCCAGTACTTC. Amino acid sequence: CASSLASLGPQETQYF.

The chain combines TRBV9 with TRBJ1-2; D is undetermined. Trimming took 1 base from V and 3 from J, leaving 4 bases between them. This CDR3 spans 12 amino acids. Per the germline V gene, CDR1 is SGDLS and CDR2 is YYNGEE. The CDR3 nucleotides read TGTGCCAGCAGCGTAAGCCACTATGGCTACACCTTC. Translated: CASSVSHYGYTF.

The chain employs TRBV5-1 and TRBJ2-7; D gene uncertain. Trimming cost V 3 bases and J 4 bases, with 11 bases left between them. Germline V gene sequence: CDR1 SGHRS, CDR2 YFSETQ. The CDR3 is 13 amino acids. This CDR3 reads CASSSTIAYEQYF. As DNA, the CDR3 is TGCGCCAGCAGCTCGACCATAGCTTACGAGCAGTACTTC.

The chain recombines TRBV28 with TRBJ2-7, with 7 nucleotides matching TRBD1. The CDR3 has 12 amino acids. Germline V gene lookup returns CDR1 MDHEN and CDR2 SYDVKM. Unmatched junction bases numbered 4, after V lost 5 bases and J lost 6 bases. CDR3 sequence reads: CASSPRTGEQYF. In DNA form, the CDR3 reads TGTGCCAGCAGTCCCCGGACAGGCGAGCAGTACTTC. Complete variable domain (other parts from reference TRBV28 and TRBJ2-7): DVKVTQSSRYLVKRTGEKVFLECVQDMDHENMFWYRQDPGLGLRLIYFSYDVKMKEKGDIPEGYSVSREKKERFSLILESASTNQTSMYLCASSPRTGEQYFGPGTRLTVT.

This clone was seen only a few times. V is TRBV19 and J is TRBJ1-3; TRBD1 aligns across 8 bases. This CDR3 is built from 17 residues. J gave up 6 bases and V 5 bases, and 15 bases lay outside the gene matches. CDR1 is LNHDA and CDR2 is SQIVND in the germline V gene (reference sequence). CDR3: CASSEDAIARGPNTIYF. As DNA, the CDR3 is TGTGCCAGTAGTGAAGATGCTATAGCCAGGGGGCCAAACACCATATATTTT.

V and J are TRBV5-1 and TRBJ2-2; D possibly corresponds to TRBD1 (6 bases). The CDR3 is 15 amino acids. Germline V CDR1 and CDR2: SGHRS, YFSETQ. V lost 4 bases, J lost 2 bases, and 12 bases lay in between. CDR3 sequence reads: CASSLGTPNTGELFF. The CDR3 coding sequence is TGCGCCAGCAGCCTCGGGACACCTAACACCGGGGAGCTGTTTTTT.

The rearrangement links TRBV25-1 to TRBJ1-1; D is unresolved. Germline CDR1 and CDR2: MGHDK and SYGVNS. The CDR3 is 14 residues long. V gave up 7 bases and J gave up 6 bases, with 18 bases separating them. CDR3 nucleotide sequence: TGTGCCAGCACCGCCAGCCCCGGGGTGGCTGAAGCTTTCTTT. Translated, it gives CASTASPGVAEAFF.

The V gene is TRBV2, the J gene TRBJ1-1; a weak D match, TRBD1 (5 bases). The germline V gene encodes CDR1 SNHLY and CDR2 FYNNEI. The length of the CDR3 is 11 residues. The ends were cut back, 6 bases at V and 10 bases at J, with 12 bases in the middle. The CDR3 here is CASRGDGGAFF. The DNA for the CDR3 is TGTGCCAGCAGGGGTGACGGGGGAGCTTTCTTT. Drawing the rest from reference TRBV2 and TRBJ1-1, the complete variable domain is EPEVTQTPSHQVTQMGQEVILRCVPISNHLYFYWYRQILGQKVEFLVSFYNNEISEKSEIFDDQFSVERPDGSNFTLKIRSTKLEDSAMYFCASRGDGGAFFGQGTRLTVV.

The chain is built from TRBV3-1 (or the pseudogene TRBV3-2) and TRBJ1-1, with D uncertain. The CDR3 length is 16 residues. Germline CDR1 is LGHDT and CDR2 is YNNKEL (reference sequence). Trimming removed 1 base from V and 1 base from J, with 13 bases in between. The chain's CDR3 is CASSQGGGIANTEAFF. As DNA, the CDR3 is TGTGCCAGCAGCCAAGGAGGAGGAATCGCGAACACTGAAGCTTTCTTT.

The chain links TRBV7-9 to TRBJ1-6, with D tentatively TRBD1 (6 bases). The CDR3 has 14 residues. Trimming took off 4 bases at V and 10 bases at J, with 14 bases between the two ends. Germline values: CDR1 SEHNR, CDR2 FQNEAQ (reference sequence). The CDR3 DNA is TGTGCCAGCAGCTATCCTTACAGGGACTCACCCCTCCACTTT. It codes for CASSYPYRDSPLHF.

The V call is TRBV13, the J call TRBJ2-3; TRBD1 aligns across 8 bases. The junction had 7 bases not matched to a gene; V was cut back by 4 bases and J by 4 bases. From germline, CDR1 is PRHDT and CDR2 FYEKMQ (reference sequence). CDR3 length equals 15 residues. Here the CDR3 reads CASSSRTGWADTQYF. In DNA form, the CDR3 reads TGTGCCAGCAGCTCCCGGACAGGGTGGGCAGATACGCAGTATTTT. Combining the CDR3 with reference TRBV13 and TRBJ2-3 gives the whole variable domain AAGVIQSPRHLIKEKRETATLKCYPIPRHDTVYWYQQGPGQDPQFLISFYEKMQSDKGSIPDRFSAQQFSDYHSELNMSSLELGDSALYFCASSSRTGWADTQYFGPGTRLTVL.

This chain's CDR3 is CASSRVRTDTQYF. CDR3 bases: TGCGCCAGCAGCCGGGTTCGCACAGATACGCAGTATTTT. V and J are TRBV5-1 and TRBJ2-3, with D unclear. The germline V gene has CDR1 SGHRS and CDR2 YFSETQ. Trimming took 4 bases from V and 1 from J, leaving 7 bases between them. This CDR3 region has 13 residues.

The J gene is TRBJ2-5, the V gene TRBV9; no firm D call. The V end lost 3 bases, the J end lost 5 bases, and 17 bases lay between the germline ends. The CDR3 is made up of 15 amino acids. CDR1 and CDR2 from the germline V gene are SGDLS and YYNGEE. Here the CDR3 reads CASSGSGWAEETQYF. Here the CDR3 DNA reads TGTGCCAGCAGCGGATCAGGCTGGGCAGAGGAGACCCAGTACTTC.

This chain joins TRBV4-2 and TRBJ2-2; TRBD2 agrees at 10 bases. Germline lookup yields CDR1 LGHNA and CDR2 YNFKEQ. The CDR3 is made up of 14 amino acids. V gave up 3 bases and J gave up 8 bases; unmatched junction bases: 3. CDR3 in amino acids: CASSQQTSGGELFF. CDR3 sequence (DNA): TGTGCCAGCAGCCAGCAGACTAGCGGGGGGGAGCTGTTTTTT.